This is a list of T cell receptor beta chains from one sample in a study of cytomegalovirus exposure and HLA in healthy donors. Sequencing used immunoSEQ multiplex PCR; TCRdb keeps in-frame clones, though not all of them. The sample lists 60,000 to 100,000 clones, around 78% occurring once. Sequencing input: PBMCs. Source of these receptors: a male donor in good health and CMV-seropositive. CDR3s include the opening cysteine and the closing phenylalanine or tryptophan. The D gene is left open where the match is weak. For some rows the clone size is stated as once, few or many, or as a class when expanded; others skip it.

size: -
V: TRBV10-3
J: TRBJ2-3
D: TRBD2
DNA: TGTGCCATCAGCCCCAGACTAGCGGGGGAGCGGGGCACAGATACGCAGTATTTT
CDR3: CAISPRLAGERGTDTQYF

size: -
V: TRBV18
J: TRBJ1-5
D: TRBD1
DNA: TGTGCCAGCTCAGACGGGACAGGGTGGAATCAGCCCCAGCATTTT
CDR3: CASSDGTGWNQPQHF

size: -
V: TRBV5-1
J: TRBJ1-2
D: -
DNA: TGCGCCAGCAGCGATGACAGTAACTATGGCTACACCTTC
CDR3: CASSDDSNYGYTF

size: -
V: TRBV7-9
J: TRBJ2-7
D: -
DNA: TGTGCCAGCAGCTACGGCGGTGGCGAGCAGTACTTC
CDR3: CASSYGGGEQYF

size: -
V: TRBV6-6
J: TRBJ1-2
D: -
DNA: TGTGCCAGCATCACGACAGGCGTCGGAGGCTACACCTTC
CDR3: CASITTGVGGYTF

size: -
V: TRBV28
J: TRBJ2-7
D: TRBD2
DNA: TGTGCCAGCAGCCGATACCCGGGACTAGCGGATTACGAGCAGTACTTC
CDR3: CASSRYPGLADYEQYF

size: -
V: TRBV5-4
J: TRBJ1-2
D: TRBD1
DNA: TGTGCCAGCAGCACGACAGGGCCAGGCTATGGCTACACCTTC
CDR3: CASSTTGPGYGYTF

size: -
V: TRBV5-4
J: TRBJ1-1
D: -
DNA: TGTGCCAGCAGCGTGCGGTCCGGGGATGGGGTGTTAGCTTTCTTT
CDR3: CASSVRSGDGVLAFF

size: -
V: TRBV7-9
J: TRBJ1-5
D: -
DNA: TGTGCCAGCAGCTTAGCAGGATCAGGGGTCAGCAATCAGCCCCAGCATTTT
CDR3: CASSLAGSGVSNQPQHF

size: -
V: TRBV14
J: TRBJ2-6
D: -
DNA: TGTGCCAGCAGCCCTTGGCCACCGGGACTCACGTTCTCTGGGGCCAACGTCCTGACTTTC
CDR3: CASSPWPPGLTFSGANVLTF

size: few
V: TRBV5-4
J: TRBJ1-1
D: -
DNA: TGTGCCAGCAGCTTGGAGGCAGGGCGATACACTGAAGCTTTCTTT
CDR3: CASSLEAGRYTEAFF

size: few
V: TRBV5-4
J: TRBJ2-1
D: -
DNA: TGTGCCAGCAGCTTAGCGGGCGAGCAGTTCTTC
CDR3: CASSLAGEQFF

size: -
V: TRBV27
J: TRBJ1-1
D: TRBD1
DNA: TGTGCCAGCGGTAGGACAGGGCGGGCGGCTGAAGCTTTCTTT
CDR3: CASGRTGRAAEAFF

size: -
V: TRBV6-5
J: TRBJ2-7
D: -
DNA: TGTGCCAGCAGTTACTCGAAGCAGGGTTCCTACTTGCAGTACTTC
CDR3: CASSYSKQGSYLQYF

size: -
V: TRBV29-1
J: TRBJ1-2
D: -
DNA: TGCAGCGTTGAAGATCCGGACAGCCCCTATGGCTACACCTTC
CDR3: CSVEDPDSPYGYTF

size: once
V: TRBV7-8
J: TRBJ1-6
D: TRBD1
DNA: TGTGCCAGCAGTCTGACAGGGACCACCTATAATTCACCCCTCCACTTT
CDR3: CASSLTGTTYNSPLHF

size: -
V: TRBV10-3
J: TRBJ2-1
D: TRBD1
DNA: TGTGCCATCAGCCTGGACAGGTCAAGCTACAATGAGCAGTTCTTC
CDR3: CAISLDRSSYNEQFF

size: -
V: TRBV2
J: TRBJ2-5
D: -
DNA: TGTGCCAGCAGTGAAGTCTCCTTCCAAGAGACCCAGTACTTC
CDR3: CASSEVSFQETQYF

size: -
V: TRBV6-1
J: TRBJ2-5
D: TRBD1
DNA: TGTGCCAGCATCGCCCAGGGGGCTAAAGAGACCCAGTACTTC
CDR3: CASIAQGAKETQYF

size: -
V: TRBV19
J: TRBJ1-2
D: TRBD1
DNA: TGTGCCAGTAGTTTTGTGGGACAGGGTAACTATGGCTACACCTTC
CDR3: CASSFVGQGNYGYTF

size: -
V: TRBV10-3
J: TRBJ1-3
D: -
DNA: TGTGCCATCAGTGAGTCTGTGGGGAGTATTGCGGGAAACACCATATATTTT
CDR3: CAISESVGSIAGNTIYF

size: once
V: TRBV27
J: TRBJ1-5
D: -
DNA: TGTGCCAGCAGTTCGGGGGGTCAGCCCCAGCATTTT
CDR3: CASSSGGQPQHF

size: -
V: TRBV7-2
J: TRBJ1-2
D: -
DNA: TGTGCCAGCAGCTTAAGCCGGAGCTATGGCTACACCTTC
CDR3: CASSLSRSYGYTF

size: -
V: TRBV2
J: TRBJ2-3
D: TRBD1
DNA: TGTGCCAGCCGGACAGGGTTCACAGATACGCAGTATTTT
CDR3: CASRTGFTDTQYF

size: -
V: TRBV2
J: TRBJ2-1
D: TRBD2
DNA: TGTGCCAGCAGTGAAGAAGGACTAGCGTTCAATGAGCAGTTCTTC
CDR3: CASSEEGLAFNEQFF

size: -
V: TRBV5-1
J: TRBJ2-5
D: TRBD1
DNA: TGCGTCAGCAGCTTGGGGACAGGACAAGAGACCCAGTACTTC
CDR3: CVSSLGTGQETQYF

size: -
V: TRBV6-6
J: TRBJ2-7
D: -
DNA: TGTGCCAGCAGTTACATTTGGGACACAGCCTACGAGCAGTACTTC
CDR3: CASSYIWDTAYEQYF

size: -
V: TRBV9
J: TRBJ1-2
D: TRBD1
DNA: TGTGCCAGCAGACGGGACAGGGGGGCCTATGGCTACACCTTC
CDR3: CASRRDRGAYGYTF

size: -
V: TRBV27
J: TRBJ1-1
D: -
DNA: TGTGCCAGCAGTCTTATTCGAGGGGAAGCTTTCTTT
CDR3: CASSLIRGEAFF

size: once
V: TRBV2
J: TRBJ2-7
D: -
DNA: TGTGCCAGCACCTCCCCCTCCCGCGAGCAGTACTTC
CDR3: CASTSPSREQYF

size: once
V: TRBV19
J: TRBJ1-5
D: TRBD1
DNA: TGTGCTGCCCAGGGGGCCAAGGGCAATCAGCCCCAGCATTTT
CDR3: CAAQGAKGNQPQHF

size: -
V: TRBV27
J: TRBJ2-7
D: -
DNA: TGTGCCAGCAGCCCACAGGGATGGACTTACGAGCAGTACTTC
CDR3: CASSPQGWTYEQYF

size: -
V: TRBV27
J: TRBJ2-3
D: -
DNA: TGTGCCAGCAGTTTGGGCCCCACAGATACGCAGTATTTT
CDR3: CASSLGPTDTQYF

size: -
V: TRBV6-5
J: TRBJ1-1
D: -
DNA: TGTGCCAGCAGTTACGCGGTTACTGAAGCTTTCTTT
CDR3: CASSYAVTEAFF

size: -
V: TRBV29-1
J: TRBJ2-7
D: -
DNA: TGCAGCGTTGTAGGGGGGATTCTGGGGACAGTCAGCTCCTACGAGCAGTACTTC
CDR3: CSVVGGILGTVSSYEQYF

size: -
V: TRBV6-5
J: TRBJ2-5
D: -
DNA: TGTGCCCATGCCGTAAAGGGACTCATCCAGGAGACCCAGTACTTC
CDR3: CAHAVKGLIQETQYF

size: -
V: TRBV6-5
J: TRBJ2-3
D: -
DNA: TGTGCCAGCAGTTACCAACTAGGAAATACGCAGTATTTT
CDR3: CASSYQLGNTQYF

size: -
V: TRBV5-6
J: TRBJ2-5
D: -
DNA: TGTGCCAGCAGCATGTGGGGCCGGAACCAAGAGACCCAGTACTTC
CDR3: CASSMWGRNQETQYF

size: few
V: TRBV7-9
J: TRBJ1-5
D: -
DNA: TGTGCCAGCAGCTTAGACGGGTATAGCAATCAGCCCCAGCATTTT
CDR3: CASSLDGYSNQPQHF

size: -
V: TRBV2
J: TRBJ1-2
D: -
DNA: TGTGCCAGCAGTGAAGTCAGGGCAAACTATGGCTACACCTTC
CDR3: CASSEVRANYGYTF

size: -
V: TRBV7-9
J: TRBJ1-2
D: -
DNA: TGTGCCAGCAGCCCGGGGGGCAGGAACGGTTACTATGGCTACACCTTC
CDR3: CASSPGGRNGYYGYTF

size: few
V: TRBV2
J: TRBJ1-5
D: -
DNA: TGTGCCAGCAGTCCCGACAGTAGCAATCAGCCCCAGCATTTT
CDR3: CASSPDSSNQPQHF

size: once
V: TRBV6-5
J: TRBJ2-7
D: -
DNA: TGTGCCAGCACCAAACAGGGCTCGAGCTCCTACGAGCAGTACTTC
CDR3: CASTKQGSSSYEQYF

size: -
V: TRBV5-4
J: TRBJ1-1
D: -
DNA: TGTGCCAGCAGCGTACAGGGTGGCACTGAAGCTTTCTTT
CDR3: CASSVQGGTEAFF

size: -
V: TRBV6-5
J: TRBJ2-3
D: TRBD1
DNA: TGTGCCAGCAGCCCTGGACAGGGTGAAGATACGCAGTATTTT
CDR3: CASSPGQGEDTQYF

size: -
V: TRBV2
J: TRBJ2-2
D: -
DNA: TGTGCCAGCAGTGAAGGGCGAGGTCGCACCGGGGAGCTGTTTTTT
CDR3: CASSEGRGRTGELFF

size: -
V: TRBV6-1
J: TRBJ1-5
D: -
DNA: TGTGCCAGCAGTGAAGGAGGGGGTATTAGCAATCAGCCCCAGCATTTT
CDR3: CASSEGGGISNQPQHF

size: once
V: TRBV19
J: TRBJ1-4
D: -
DNA: TGTGCCAGTAGTCCTCGACAGCTTGCAACTAATGAAAAACTGTTTTTT
CDR3: CASSPRQLATNEKLFF

size: -
V: TRBV7-9
J: TRBJ2-3
D: TRBD2
DNA: TGTGCCAGCAGCGACGCTTGGGCGGGAGGCGGGACAGATACGCAGTATTTT
CDR3: CASSDAWAGGGTDTQYF